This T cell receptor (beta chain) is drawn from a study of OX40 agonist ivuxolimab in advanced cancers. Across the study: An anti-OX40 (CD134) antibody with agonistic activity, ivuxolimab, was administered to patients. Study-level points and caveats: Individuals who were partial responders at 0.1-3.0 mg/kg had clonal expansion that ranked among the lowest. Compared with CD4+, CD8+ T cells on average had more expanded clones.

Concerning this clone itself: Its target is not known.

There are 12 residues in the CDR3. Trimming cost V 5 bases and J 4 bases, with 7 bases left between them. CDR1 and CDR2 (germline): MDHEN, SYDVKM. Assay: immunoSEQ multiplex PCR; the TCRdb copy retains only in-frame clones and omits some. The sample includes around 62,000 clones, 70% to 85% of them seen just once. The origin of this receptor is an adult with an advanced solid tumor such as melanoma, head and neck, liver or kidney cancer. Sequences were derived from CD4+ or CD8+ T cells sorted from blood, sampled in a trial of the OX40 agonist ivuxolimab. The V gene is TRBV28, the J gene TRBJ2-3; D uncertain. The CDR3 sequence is CASSTPPDTQYF. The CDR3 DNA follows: TGTGCCAGCAGTACCCCCCCAGATACGCAGTATTTT. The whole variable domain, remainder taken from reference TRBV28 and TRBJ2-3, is DVKVTQSSRYLVKRTGEKVFLECVQDMDHENMFWYRQDPGLGLRLIYFSYDVKMKEKGDIPEGYSVSREKKERFSLILESASTNQTSMYLCASSTPPDTQYFGPGTRLTVL.